This entry lists 27 T cell receptor beta chains sequenced from one sample in a study of shared clonotypes between healthy human individuals. Here immunoSEQ multiplex PCR was the method, and the copy in TCRdb shows in-frame clones only, minus some. The repertoire holds hundreds of thousands of clones, with 55% to 85% as singletons. The material sequenced was memory CD4+ T cells sorted from blood. Subset indicated: CD45RA-negative fraction. The receptor set was obtained from a woman aged 30 to 39 in good health.

The V and J genes are TRBV6-5 and TRBJ2-3, with D perhaps TRBD1 (5 bases). V dropped 7 bases and J dropped 2 bases, with 16 bases sitting between them. CDR1 and CDR2 (germline): MNHEY, SVGAGI. The CDR3 is 15 residues long. The DNA of the CDR3 is TGTGCCAGCAAATCAGGGTCGGCCAACACAGATACGCAGTATTTT. This gives the protein CASKSGSANTDTQYF.

As for this clone: A much larger clonotype is one base distant, so this may be a read error. The V gene is TRBV6-6, the J gene TRBJ2-7; TRBD2 matches at 9 bases. The CDR3 spans 15 residues. Germline CDR1 MNHNY, CDR2 SVGAGI (reference sequence). V dropped 4 bases and J dropped 3; count of bases not matched to a gene: 7. CDR3 sequence (DNA): TGTGCCAGCAGTTTTTCGGCTAGCGGGAACTACGAGCAGTACTTC. This sequence encodes CASSFSASGNYEQYF.

The chain uses TRBV6-5 and TRBJ1-5, with D unresolved. This CDR3 comprises 13 residues. Trimming cost V 6 bases and J 7 bases, with 13 bases left between them. CDR1 is MNHEY and CDR2 is SVGAGI in the germline V gene. The CDR3 DNA is TGTGCCAGCAGAGTTACGTCGGGGCAGCCCCAGCATTTT. Protein product: CASRVTSGQPQHF.

In DNA form, the CDR3 reads TGTGCCAGCAGCCCCGGGACACTAAGCGGCTACACCTTC. Its protein is CASSPGTLSGYTF. The chain links TRBV7-2 to TRBJ1-2, with a weak D call TRBD1 (6 bases). V was cut by 5 bases and J by 8 bases, with 15 bases left in between. The CDR3 loop spans 13 amino acids. CDR1 is SGHTA, CDR2 FQGNSA, per germline.

The chain is built from TRBV7-9 and TRBJ2-5; a possible D gene is TRBD2 (5 bases). The CDR3 consists of 13 residues. Germline lookup yields CDR1 SEHNR and CDR2 FQNEAQ (reference sequence). With 3 bases removed from V and 1 base from J, the gap between germline ends came to 6 bases. The CDR3 DNA follows: TGTGCCAGCAGCTTCCGGGGCCAAGAGACCCAGTACTTC. This encodes CASSFRGQETQYF.

This sequence joins TRBV5-1 and TRBJ1-1; weak D call: TRBD1 (6 bases). V was clipped by 1 base and J by 3 bases, with 10 bases between them. The CDR3 runs to 14 residues. The germline gives CDR1 SGHRS, CDR2 YFSETQ. CDR3 in DNA: TGCGCCAGCAGCTTGACAGGGCTCCACACTGAAGCTTTCTTT. Its translation: CASSLTGLHTEAFF.

This chain links TRBV11-2 with TRBJ2-1, with a weak D call TRBD1 (5 bases). V gave up 1 base and J gave up 2 bases, with 9 bases separating them. CDR3 size: 15 residues. CDR1 and CDR2 (germline): SGHAT, FQNNGV. The CDR3 coding sequence is TGTGCCAGCAGCTTAGGGAGCAGGGCCTACAATGAGCAGTTCTTC. Translated: CASSLGSRAYNEQFF.

This chain connects TRBV28 to TRBJ2-5; D is unresolved. TRBJ2-7 matches the DNA end more closely, so the J call is doubtful. Germline V gives CDR1 MDHEN, CDR2 SYDVKM. CDR3 length: 12 amino acids. The DNA of the CDR3 is TGTGCCAGCAGCCTGACTTCCTACGAGCAGTACTTC. Translating gives CASSLTSYEQYF.

The chain links TRBV10-3 to TRBJ2-7; a weak D match, TRBD1 (5 bases). The CDR3 is 14 amino acids. The germline gives CDR1 ENHRY, CDR2 SYGVKD. V was clipped by 2 bases and J by 1 base, with 9 bases between them. CDR3 sequence reads: CAISEDRGSYEQYF. CDR3 DNA: TGTGCCATCAGTGAGGACAGAGGTTCCTACGAGCAGTACTTC.

The chain is built from TRBV14 and TRBJ2-3; no clear D gene. The V end was cut by 3 bases, the J end by 1 base, with 11 bases between. This CDR3 spans 15 amino acids. The germline V gene encodes CDR1 SGHDN and CDR2 FVKESK. CDR3 sequence: CASSQRRAGTDTQYF. The CDR3 DNA sequence: TGTGCCAGCAGCCAGCGGAGAGCCGGCACAGATACGCAGTATTTT.

This chain joins TRBV2 and TRBJ1-5; 7 nucleotides align to TRBD1. The germline V gene has CDR1 SNHLY and CDR2 FYNNEI. The CDR3 is made up of 14 amino acids. V was clipped by 7 bases and J by 2 bases; unmatched bases: 5. The CDR3 here is CASTGGLGNQPQHF. CDR3 DNA: TGTGCCAGCACAGGGGGTCTTGGCAATCAGCCCCAGCATTTT.

This sequence joins TRBV5-1 and TRBJ2-7, with D possibly matching TRBD1 (6 bases). Trimming took 0 bases from V and 6 from J, leaving 10 bases between them. In germline, CDR1 is SGHRS, CDR2 YFSETQ. The CDR3 is 13 amino acids. CDR3 sequence reads: CASSLGQDSEQYF. The CDR3 DNA is TGCGCCAGCAGCTTGGGGCAGGACAGCGAGCAGTACTTC.

The chain links TRBV21-1 to TRBJ2-4; the table gives TRBD1 as D, unverified against the DNA. TRBV21-1 represents a pseudogene. The CDR3 runs 16 residues. The CDR3 region is CASSTLILGSKNIQYF. In DNA form, the CDR3 reads TGTGCCAGCAGTACCCTAATCTTGGGCTCCAAAAACATTCAGTACTTC.

This sequence joins TRBV4-1 and TRBJ1-2, with D perhaps TRBD1 (5 bases). The V end lost 0 bases, the J end lost 8 bases, and 10 bases lay between the germline ends. The CDR3 runs to 13 residues. The V gene's germline CDR1 is MGHRA and CDR2 YSYEKL. The CDR3 loop is CASSQEQGRGYTF. The CDR3 nucleotides read TGCGCCAGCAGCCAAGAGCAGGGCAGAGGCTACACCTTC.

The genes are TRBV7-2 and TRBJ2-1, with TRBD2 matching 7 bases. Germline V gene sequence: CDR1 SGHTA, CDR2 FQGNSA. V lost 5 bases and J lost 3; bases outside the gene matches: 10. This CDR3 contains 16 residues. This CDR3 reads CASSPGRASGYNEQFF. The CDR3 DNA sequence: TGTGCCAGCAGCCCAGGGCGGGCTAGCGGCTACAATGAGCAGTTCTTC. Full variable domain (rest looked up from reference TRBV7-2 and TRBJ2-1): GAGVSQSPSNKVTEKGKDVELRCDPISGHTALYWYRQSLGQGLEFLIYFQGNSAPDKSGLPSDRFSAERTGGSVSTLTIQRTQQEDSAVYLCASSPGRASGYNEQFFGPGTRLTVL.

This rearrangement joins TRBV9 to TRBJ2-1; perhaps D is TRBD1 or TRBD2 (5 bases each). The CDR3 runs 13 residues. Trimming removed 3 bases at V and 5 bases at J, with 9 bases between. CDR1 SGDLS and CDR2 YYNGEE come from the germline V gene. In DNA form, the CDR3 reads TGTGCCAGCAGCGGAGGGGCCCACAATGAGCAGTTCTTC. Protein: CASSGGAHNEQFF.

This chain links TRBV5-1 with TRBJ2-2; D tentatively reads TRBD1 or TRBD2 (5 bases each). Germline-derived CDR1 and CDR2 are SGHRS and YFSETQ. This CDR3 is built from 16 residues. Trimming removed 4 bases from V and 1 base from J, with 14 bases in between. The CDR3 DNA reads as TGCGCCAGCAGCAAAAGGGGAGCGGAGAACACCGGGGAGCTGTTTTTT. Its protein product is CASSKRGAENTGELFF.

This clone was observed at least ten times. Other DNA sequences within the sample encode an identical CDR3. CDR3: CASSEQGSGELFF. CDR3 nucleotide sequence: TGTGCCAGCAGTGAACAGGGCTCCGGGGAGCTGTTTTTT. V and J are TRBV6-4 and TRBJ2-2; tentatively, D is TRBD1 (6 bases). CDR1 is MRHNA, CDR2 SNTAGT, per germline. The CDR3 totals 13 residues. V lost 3 bases, J lost 6 bases, and 8 bases lay in between.

As concerns this clone: A read error may be the cause here, since a much bigger clone is one base away. The DNA for the CDR3 is TGTGCCAGCAGTGAAGGCCACAATGAGCAGTTCTTC. This sequence encodes CASSEGHNEQFF. The rearrangement uses TRBV25-1 and TRBJ2-1; D gene ambiguous. Looked up from germline, CDR1 is MGHDK and CDR2 is SYGVNS. V dropped 2 bases and J dropped 5 bases, with 4 bases sitting between them. This CDR3 has 12 amino acids.

This clone was seen at least ten times. V usage is TRBV28 and J usage is TRBJ2-7; the D gene is possibly TRBD1 (5 bases). The CDR3 is 14 amino acids. The germline V and J ends were trimmed by 6 bases and 0 bases, with 12 bases remaining between them. CDR1 and CDR2 (germline): MDHEN, SYDVKM. CDR3 amino acids: CASRLTDSSYEQYF. DNA of the CDR3: TGTGCCAGCAGGCTGACAGATAGCTCCTACGAGCAGTACTTC. Supplemented by reference TRBV28 and TRBJ2-7, the full variable domain reads DVKVTQSSRYLVKRTGEKVFLECVQDMDHENMFWYRQDPGLGLRLIYFSYDVKMKEKGDIPEGYSVSREKKERFSLILESASTNQTSMYLCASRLTDSSYEQYFGPGTRLTVT.

V and J are TRBV5-6 and TRBJ2-7; no reliable D call. Germline values: CDR1 SGHDT, CDR2 YYEEEE. CDR3 length: 16 residues. V was trimmed by 1 base and J by 7 bases, leaving 21 bases between them. In nucleotides, the CDR3 is TGTGCCAGCAGCTTGATGGCAGGACCCAAATTCCGGGAGCAGTACTTC. Translating gives CASSLMAGPKFREQYF.

This clone appeared many times. This rearrangement joins TRBV16 to TRBJ2-7; unclear D gene. This CDR3 comprises 13 residues. CDR1 is KGHSY and CDR2 is FQNENV in the germline V gene. The V gene lost 2 bases and the J gene lost 7 bases, with 12 bases spanning the gap. The CDR3 region is CASSQDLPREQYF. CDR3 nucleotides: TGTGCCAGCAGCCAAGACTTGCCCCGGGAGCAGTACTTC. The full variable domain, its missing parts supplied by reference TRBV16 and TRBJ2-7, is GEEVAQTPKHLVRGEGQKAKLYCAPIKGHSYVFWYQQVLKNEFKFLISFQNENVFDETGMPKERFSAKCLPNSPCSLEIQATKLEDSAVYFCASSQDLPREQYFGPGTRLTVT.

V usage is TRBV7-8 and J usage is TRBJ2-1; the match to TRBD2 covers 7 bases. Germline V lookup: CDR1 SGHVS, CDR2 FQNEAQ. The CDR3 runs 15 residues. V lost 3 bases and J lost 4; bases outside the gene matches: 6. CDR3 sequence reads: CASSFQTSWYNEQFF. The CDR3, as DNA: TGTGCCAGCAGCTTTCAGACTAGCTGGTACAATGAGCAGTTCTTC.

This clone was seen only once. The identical CDR3 is also encoded by other nucleotide sequences in the sample. This chain connects TRBV19 to TRBJ2-3; 10 nucleotides align to TRBD2. This CDR3 has 15 amino acids. V lost 3 bases, J lost 3 bases, and 3 bases stayed unmatched. The germline V gene encodes CDR1 LNHDA and CDR2 SQIVND (reference sequence). The DNA of the CDR3 is TGTGCCAGTAGTATCGGACTAGCGGTTACAGATACGCAGTATTTT. Protein sequence: CASSIGLAVTDTQYF.

This chain uses TRBV7-3 with TRBJ2-1; tentative D call: TRBD1 (5 bases). CDR1 SGHTA and CDR2 FQGTGA come from the germline V gene. Trimming cost V 2 bases and J 6 bases, with 17 bases left between them. The CDR3 spans 16 residues. CDR3 in amino acids: CASSLQGAAGFNEQFF. DNA for the CDR3: TGTGCCAGCAGCTTACAAGGGGCTGCCGGGTTCAATGAGCAGTTCTTC.

CDR3: CASNENTGELFF. The CDR3 nucleotides are TGTGCCAGCAATGAGAACACCGGGGAGCTGTTTTTT. The chain combines TRBV28 with TRBJ2-2; D not certain. Germline V lookup: CDR1 MDHEN, CDR2 SYDVKM. V was clipped by 7 bases and J by 1 base, with 4 bases between them. The CDR3 loop spans 12 amino acids.

In its sample, this clone was seen a few times. The chain employs TRBV7-8 and TRBJ1-1; D perhaps matches TRBD1 (5 bases). CDR1 and CDR2 from the germline V gene are SGHVS and FQNEAQ. Trimming cost V 5 bases and J 0 bases, with 13 bases left between them. The CDR3 has 15 residues. The CDR3: CASSPIGGMNTEAFF. CDR3 bases: TGTGCCAGCAGCCCGATCGGGGGGATGAACACTGAAGCTTTCTTT.